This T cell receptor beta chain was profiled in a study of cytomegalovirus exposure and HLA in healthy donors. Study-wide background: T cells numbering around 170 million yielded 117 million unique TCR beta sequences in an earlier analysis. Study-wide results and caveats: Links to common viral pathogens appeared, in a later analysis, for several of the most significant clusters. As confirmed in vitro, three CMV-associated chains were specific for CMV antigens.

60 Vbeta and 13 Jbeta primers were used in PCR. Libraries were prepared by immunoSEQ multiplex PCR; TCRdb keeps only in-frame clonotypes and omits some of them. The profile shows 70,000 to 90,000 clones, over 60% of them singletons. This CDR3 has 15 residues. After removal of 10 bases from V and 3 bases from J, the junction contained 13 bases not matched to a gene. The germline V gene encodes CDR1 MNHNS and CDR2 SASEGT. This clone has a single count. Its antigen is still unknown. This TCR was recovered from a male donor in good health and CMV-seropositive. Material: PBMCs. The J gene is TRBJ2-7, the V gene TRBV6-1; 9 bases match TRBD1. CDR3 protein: CATGRGDRAYYEQYF. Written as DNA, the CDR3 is TGTGCCACCGGCAGGGGGGACAGGGCATACTACGAGCAGTACTTC.